This T cell receptor (beta chain) stems from a study of brain T cells in children with intractable seizures. Points on this clone: What it recognizes is unknown.

The CDR3 contains 13 residues. The V end was cut by 0 bases, the J end by 4 bases, with 5 bases between. Per the germline V gene, CDR1 is SGHNT and CDR2 is YYREEE (reference sequence). The table came from immunoSEQ multiplex PCR; TCRdb's copy has only in-frame clones and leaves some out. The top ten hold around 0.4% of the sample, which has 50,000 to 75,000 clones, roughly 95% seen once. Sequencing was limited to surgery cases with top T cell transcript signatures in brain tissue. General study findings and limits: Clones missing pre-surgery may reflect undersampling of that blood sample.

This chain uses TRBV5-4 with TRBJ2-4, with a tentative D call TRBD2 (5 bases). The starting material was peripheral blood, obtained at surgery. This sequence was found in a boy younger than two with focal cortical dysplasia and intractable seizures. The DNA for the CDR3 is TGTGCCAGCAGCTTGGCGGGGAAAAACATTCAGTACTTC. Protein: CASSLAGKNIQYF.